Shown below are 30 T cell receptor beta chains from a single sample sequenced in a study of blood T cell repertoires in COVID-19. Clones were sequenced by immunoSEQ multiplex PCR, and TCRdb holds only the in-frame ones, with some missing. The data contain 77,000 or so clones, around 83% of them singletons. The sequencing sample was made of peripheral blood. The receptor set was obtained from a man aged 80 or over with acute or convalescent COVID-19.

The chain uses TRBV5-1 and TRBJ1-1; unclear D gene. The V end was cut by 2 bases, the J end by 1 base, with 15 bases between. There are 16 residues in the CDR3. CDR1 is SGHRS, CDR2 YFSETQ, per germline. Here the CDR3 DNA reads TGCGCCAGCAGCTTAAACCCCGCCGGGAGGAACACTGAAGCTTTCTTT. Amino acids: CASSLNPAGRNTEAFF.

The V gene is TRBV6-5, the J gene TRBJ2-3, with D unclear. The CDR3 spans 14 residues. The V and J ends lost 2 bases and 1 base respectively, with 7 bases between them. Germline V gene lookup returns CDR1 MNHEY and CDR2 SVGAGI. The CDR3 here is CASSYVGGTDTQYF. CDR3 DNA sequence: TGTGCCAGCAGTTACGTTGGAGGCACAGATACGCAGTATTTT.

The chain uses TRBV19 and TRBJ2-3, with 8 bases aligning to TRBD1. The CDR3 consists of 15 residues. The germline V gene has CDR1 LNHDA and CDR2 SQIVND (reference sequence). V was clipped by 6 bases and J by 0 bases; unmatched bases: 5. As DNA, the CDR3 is TGTGCCAGTAGAAGCTGGACAGGGAGCACAGATACGCAGTATTTT. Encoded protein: CASRSWTGSTDTQYF.

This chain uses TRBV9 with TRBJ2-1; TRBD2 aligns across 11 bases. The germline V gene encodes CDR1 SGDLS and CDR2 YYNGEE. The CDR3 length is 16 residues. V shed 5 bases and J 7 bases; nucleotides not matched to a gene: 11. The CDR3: CASRGYLAGGMNEQFF. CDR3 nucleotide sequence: TGTGCCAGCAGAGGCTACCTAGCGGGGGGTATGAATGAGCAGTTCTTC.

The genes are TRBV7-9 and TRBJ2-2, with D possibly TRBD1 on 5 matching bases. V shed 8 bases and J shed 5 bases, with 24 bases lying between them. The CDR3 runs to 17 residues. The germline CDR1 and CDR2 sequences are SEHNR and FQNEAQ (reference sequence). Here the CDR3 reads CASEVTVGLFVTGELFF. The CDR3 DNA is TGTGCCAGCGAGGTGACAGTAGGGTTATTTGTAACCGGGGAGCTGTTTTTT.

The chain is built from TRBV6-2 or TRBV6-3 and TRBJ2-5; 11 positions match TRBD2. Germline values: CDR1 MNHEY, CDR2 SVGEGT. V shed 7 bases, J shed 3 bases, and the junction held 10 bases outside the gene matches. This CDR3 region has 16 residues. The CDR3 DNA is TGTGCCAGCACCCCAGCTGGGACTAGCGGAAAAGAGACCCAGTACTTC. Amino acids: CASTPAGTSGKETQYF.

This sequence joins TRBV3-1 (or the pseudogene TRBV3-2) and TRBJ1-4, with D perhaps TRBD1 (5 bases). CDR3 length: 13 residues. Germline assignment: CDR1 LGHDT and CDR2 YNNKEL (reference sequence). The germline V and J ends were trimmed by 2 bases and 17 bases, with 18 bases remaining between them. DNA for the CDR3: TGTGCCAGCAGCCAAACTGCGCAGGGCGCCGATTTTTTT. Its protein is CASSQTAQGADFF.

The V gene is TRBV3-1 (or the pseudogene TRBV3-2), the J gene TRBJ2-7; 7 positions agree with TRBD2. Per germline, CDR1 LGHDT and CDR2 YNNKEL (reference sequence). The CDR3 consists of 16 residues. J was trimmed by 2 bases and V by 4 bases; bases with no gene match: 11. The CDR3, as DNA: TGTGCCAGCAGCCCTCCCGGCGGGGGAAGGACCTACGAGCAGTACTTC. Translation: CASSPPGGGRTYEQYF.

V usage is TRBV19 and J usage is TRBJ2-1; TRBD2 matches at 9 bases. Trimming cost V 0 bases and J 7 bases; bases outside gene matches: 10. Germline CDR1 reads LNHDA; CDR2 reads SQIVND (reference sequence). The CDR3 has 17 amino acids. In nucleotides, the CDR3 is TGTGCCAGTAGTATAGATCCGGCGAGCGGGAGGAAAAATGAGCAGTTCTTC. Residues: CASSIDPASGRKNEQFF. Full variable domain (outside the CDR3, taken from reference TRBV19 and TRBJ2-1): DGGITQSPKYLFRKEGQNVTLSCEQNLNHDAMYWYRQDPGQGLRLIYYSQIVNDFQKGDIAEGYSVSREKKESFPLTVTSAQKNPTAFYLCASSIDPASGRKNEQFFGPGTRLTVL.

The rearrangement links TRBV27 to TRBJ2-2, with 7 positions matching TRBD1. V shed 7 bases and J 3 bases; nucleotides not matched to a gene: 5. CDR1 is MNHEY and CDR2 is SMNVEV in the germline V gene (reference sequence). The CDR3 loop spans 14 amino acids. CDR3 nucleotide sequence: TGTGCCAGCACCGGGGACAGATACACCGGGGAGCTGTTTTTT. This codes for CASTGDRYTGELFF.

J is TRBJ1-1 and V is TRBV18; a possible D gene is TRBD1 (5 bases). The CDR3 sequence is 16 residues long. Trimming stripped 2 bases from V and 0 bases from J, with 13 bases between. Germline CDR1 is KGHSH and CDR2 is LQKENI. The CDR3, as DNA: TGTGCCAGCTCACCAACCGGCCGGGGGATGAACACTGAAGCTTTCTTT. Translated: CASSPTGRGMNTEAFF. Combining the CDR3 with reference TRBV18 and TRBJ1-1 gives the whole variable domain NAGVMQNPRHLVRRRGQEARLRCSPMKGHSHVYWYRQLPEEGLKFMVYLQKENIIDESGMPKERFSAEFPKEGPSILRIQQVVRGDSAAYFCASSPTGRGMNTEAFFGQGTRLTVV.

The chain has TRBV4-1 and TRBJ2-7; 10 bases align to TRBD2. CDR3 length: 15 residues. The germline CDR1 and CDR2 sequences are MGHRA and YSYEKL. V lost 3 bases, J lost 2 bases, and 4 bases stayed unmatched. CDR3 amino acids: CASSQVAGGAYEQYF. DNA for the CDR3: TGCGCCAGCAGCCAGGTAGCGGGAGGCGCCTACGAGCAGTACTTC.

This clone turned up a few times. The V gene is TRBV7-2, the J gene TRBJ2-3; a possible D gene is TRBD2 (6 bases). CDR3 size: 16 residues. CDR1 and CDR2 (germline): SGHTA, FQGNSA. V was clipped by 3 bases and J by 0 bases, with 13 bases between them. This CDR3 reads CASSFMIAASTDTQYF. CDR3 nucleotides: TGTGCCAGCAGCTTTATGATAGCGGCTAGCACAGATACGCAGTATTTT.

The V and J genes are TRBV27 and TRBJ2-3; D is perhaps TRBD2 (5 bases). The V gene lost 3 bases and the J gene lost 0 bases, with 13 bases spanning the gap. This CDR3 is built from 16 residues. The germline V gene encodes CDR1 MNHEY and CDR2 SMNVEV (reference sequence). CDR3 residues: CASSFSGLSSTDTQYF. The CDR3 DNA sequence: TGTGCCAGCAGTTTCTCCGGACTGTCAAGCACAGATACGCAGTATTTT.

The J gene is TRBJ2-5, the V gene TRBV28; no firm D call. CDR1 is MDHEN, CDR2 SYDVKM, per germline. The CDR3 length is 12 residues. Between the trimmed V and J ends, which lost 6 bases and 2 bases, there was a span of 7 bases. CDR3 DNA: TGTGCCAGCAGCCTCAGTCAAGAGACCCAGTACTTC. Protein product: CASSLSQETQYF. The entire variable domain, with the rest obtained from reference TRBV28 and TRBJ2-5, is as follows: DVKVTQSSRYLVKRTGEKVFLECVQDMDHENMFWYRQDPGLGLRLIYFSYDVKMKEKGDIPEGYSVSREKKERFSLILESASTNQTSMYLCASSLSQETQYFGPGTRLLVL.

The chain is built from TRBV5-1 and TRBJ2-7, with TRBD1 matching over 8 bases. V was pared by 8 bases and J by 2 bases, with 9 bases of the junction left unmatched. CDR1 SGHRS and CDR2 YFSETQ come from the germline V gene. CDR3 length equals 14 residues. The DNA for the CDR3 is TGCGCCAGTCATCCGGGACAGGCAACCTACGAGCAGTACTTC. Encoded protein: CASHPGQATYEQYF.

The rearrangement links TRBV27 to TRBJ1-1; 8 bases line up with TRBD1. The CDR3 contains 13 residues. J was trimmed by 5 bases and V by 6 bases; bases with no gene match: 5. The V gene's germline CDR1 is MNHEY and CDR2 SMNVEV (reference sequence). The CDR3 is CASRRTGRTEAFF. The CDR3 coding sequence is TGTGCCAGCAGGCGGACAGGGAGGACTGAAGCTTTCTTT.

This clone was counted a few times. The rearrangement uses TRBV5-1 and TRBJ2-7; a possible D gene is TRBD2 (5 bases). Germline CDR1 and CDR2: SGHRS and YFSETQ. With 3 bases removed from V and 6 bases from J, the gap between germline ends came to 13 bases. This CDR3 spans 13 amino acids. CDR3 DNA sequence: TGCGCCAGCAGCTCCCCCGGAGGATCCGAGCAGTACTTC. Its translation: CASSSPGGSEQYF.

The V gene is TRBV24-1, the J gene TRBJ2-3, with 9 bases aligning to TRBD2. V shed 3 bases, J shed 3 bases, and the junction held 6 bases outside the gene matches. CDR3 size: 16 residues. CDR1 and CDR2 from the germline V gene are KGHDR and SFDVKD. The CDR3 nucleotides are TGTGCCACCAGTGATCCTAGCGGGAAAGGGACAGATACGCAGTATTTT. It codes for CATSDPSGKGTDTQYF.

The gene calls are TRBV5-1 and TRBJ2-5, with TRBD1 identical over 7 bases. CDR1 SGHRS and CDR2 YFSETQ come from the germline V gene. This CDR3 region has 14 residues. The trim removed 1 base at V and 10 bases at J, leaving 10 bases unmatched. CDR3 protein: CASSLQDRQLDQYF. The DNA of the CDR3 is TGCGCCAGCAGCTTGCAGGACAGGCAACTGGACCAGTACTTC.

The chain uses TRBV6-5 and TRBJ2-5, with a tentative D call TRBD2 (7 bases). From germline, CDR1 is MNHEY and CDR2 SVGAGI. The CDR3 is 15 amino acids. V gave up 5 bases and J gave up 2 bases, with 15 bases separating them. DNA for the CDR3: TGTGCCAGCAGTCTGACGCGGGGGCCACAAGAGACCCAGTACTTC. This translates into CASSLTRGPQETQYF.

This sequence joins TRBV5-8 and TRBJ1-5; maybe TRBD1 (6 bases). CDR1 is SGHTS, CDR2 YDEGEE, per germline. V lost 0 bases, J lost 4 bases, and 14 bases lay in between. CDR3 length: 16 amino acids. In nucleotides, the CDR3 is TGTGCCAGCAGCTTGGCCGGGACACACCGAAATCAGCCCCAGCATTTT. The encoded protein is CASSLAGTHRNQPQHF.

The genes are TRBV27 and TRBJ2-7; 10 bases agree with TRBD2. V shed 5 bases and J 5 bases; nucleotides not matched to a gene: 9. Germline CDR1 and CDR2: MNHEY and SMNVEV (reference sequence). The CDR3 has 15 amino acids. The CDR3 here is CASSGLAGVSHEQYF. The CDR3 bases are TGTGCCAGCAGTGGTCTAGCGGGAGTTTCCCACGAGCAGTACTTC.

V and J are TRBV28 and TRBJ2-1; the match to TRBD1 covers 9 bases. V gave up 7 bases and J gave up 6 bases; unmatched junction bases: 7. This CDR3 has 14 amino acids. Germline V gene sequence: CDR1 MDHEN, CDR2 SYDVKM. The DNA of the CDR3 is TGTGCCAGCAAGGTGGGACAGGGTGTCAATGAGCAGTTCTTC. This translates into CASKVGQGVNEQFF.

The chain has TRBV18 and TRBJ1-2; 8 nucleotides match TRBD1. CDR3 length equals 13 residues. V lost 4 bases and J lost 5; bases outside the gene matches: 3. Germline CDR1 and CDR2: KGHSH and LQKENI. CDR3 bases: TGTGCCAGCTCACTGGACAGGGAGTATGGCTACACCTTC. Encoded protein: CASSLDREYGYTF.

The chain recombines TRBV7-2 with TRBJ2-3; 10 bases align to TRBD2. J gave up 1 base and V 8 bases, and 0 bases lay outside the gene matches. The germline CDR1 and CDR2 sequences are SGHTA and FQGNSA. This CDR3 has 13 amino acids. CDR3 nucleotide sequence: TGTGCCAGCGGGACTAGCGGCACAGATACGCAGTATTTT. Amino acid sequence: CASGTSGTDTQYF.

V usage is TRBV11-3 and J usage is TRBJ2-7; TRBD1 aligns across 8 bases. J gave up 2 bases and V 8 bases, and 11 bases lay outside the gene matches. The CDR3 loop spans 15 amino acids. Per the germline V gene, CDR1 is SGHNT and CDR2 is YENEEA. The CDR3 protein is CASSMSGTGAYEQYF. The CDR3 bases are TGTGCCAGCTCGATGTCCGGGACAGGAGCCTACGAGCAGTACTTC.

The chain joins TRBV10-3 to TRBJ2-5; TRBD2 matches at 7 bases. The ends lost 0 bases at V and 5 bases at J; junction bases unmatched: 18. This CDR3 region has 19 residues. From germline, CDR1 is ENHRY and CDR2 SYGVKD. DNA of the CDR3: TGTGCCATCAGTGAGTCGAAGTCCAGCGGGATACCCCAAAGGGAGACCCAGTACTTC. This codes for CAISESKSSGIPQRETQYF.

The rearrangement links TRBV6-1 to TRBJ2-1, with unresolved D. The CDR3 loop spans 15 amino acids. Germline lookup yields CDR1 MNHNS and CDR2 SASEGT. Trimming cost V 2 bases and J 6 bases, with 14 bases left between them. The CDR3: CASSEIASISNEQFF. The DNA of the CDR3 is TGTGCCAGCAGTGAAATCGCTAGTATTAGCAATGAGCAGTTCTTC.

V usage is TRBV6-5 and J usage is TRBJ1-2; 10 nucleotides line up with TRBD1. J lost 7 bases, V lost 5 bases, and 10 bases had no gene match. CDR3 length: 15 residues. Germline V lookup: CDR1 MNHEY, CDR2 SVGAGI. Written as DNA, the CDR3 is TGTGCCAGCAGTCGTACCGGGACAGGGGTTTCTGGCTACACCTTC. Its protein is CASSRTGTGVSGYTF.